This T cell receptor beta chain originates from a study of tumor-infiltrating lymphocytes in oesophageal squamous cell carcinoma. TCRdb used MiXCR to reprocess the PCR reads, holding one entry per CDR3 protein. Among 10,000 to 15,000 distinct CDR3 sequences listed, 56% were seen once. There are 14 residues in the CDR3. The germline gives CDR1 MNHNS, CDR2 SASEGT. The genes are TRBV6-1 and TRBJ2-3, with 8 bases matching TRBD1. The J call is doubtful: the DNA matches TRBJ2-5 better. The TCR comes from a female donor with esophageal squamous cell carcinoma. Material: esophageal tumor tissue. The CDR3 protein is CASRLNRGRETQYF. In DNA, the CDR3 is TGTGCCAGCCGTCTAAACAGGGGGAGGGAGACCCAGTACTTC.